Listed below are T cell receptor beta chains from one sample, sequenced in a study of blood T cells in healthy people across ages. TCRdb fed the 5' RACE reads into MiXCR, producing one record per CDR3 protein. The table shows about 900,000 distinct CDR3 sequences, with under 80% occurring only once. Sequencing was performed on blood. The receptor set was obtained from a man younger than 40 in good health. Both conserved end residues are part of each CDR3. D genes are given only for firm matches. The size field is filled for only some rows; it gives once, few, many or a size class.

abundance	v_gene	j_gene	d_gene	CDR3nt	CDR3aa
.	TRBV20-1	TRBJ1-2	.	TGCAGTGCTAGAGCGAGAGAGAACTATGGCTACACCTTC	CSARARENYGYTF
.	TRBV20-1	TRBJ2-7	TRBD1	TGCAGTGCTAGACCGGGACAGTCGAGCTCCTACGAGCAGTACTTC	CSARPGQSSSYEQYF
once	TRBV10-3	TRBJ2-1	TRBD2	TGTGCCATCAGCGTTAATAAACCGGGACTAGCGGGGGGTCACAATGAGCAGTTCTTC	CAISVNKPGLAGGHNEQFF
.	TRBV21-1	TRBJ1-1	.	TGTGCCAGCAGCAAAGATTCAGAGAACACTGAAGCTTTCTTT	CASSKDSENTEAFF
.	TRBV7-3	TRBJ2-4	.	TGTGCCAGCAGCCACAACTGGGGAGGCGAAGCCAAAAACATTCAGTACTTC	CASSHNWGGEAKNIQYF
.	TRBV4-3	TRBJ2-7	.	TGCGCCAGCAGCCAAGTAATGCAGGGGACCTACGAGCAGTACTTC	CASSQVMQGTYEQYF
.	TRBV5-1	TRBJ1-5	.	TGCGCCAGCAGCGCAAACTCGGAGCAGCCCCAGCATTTT	CASSANSEQPQHF
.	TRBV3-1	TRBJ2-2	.	TGTGCCAGCAGCCCGACAGGTTCAGCGAACACCGGGGAGCTGTTTTTT	CASSPTGSANTGELFF
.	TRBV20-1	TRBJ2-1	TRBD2	TGCAGTGCTAGGGATTGGACTAGCGGGGGGGCACCGGGTAATGAGCAGTTCTTC	CSARDWTSGGAPGNEQFF
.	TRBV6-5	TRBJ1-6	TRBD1	TGTGCCAGCAGTTACTCGATGGGCAGGGGGTATGCGAATTCACCCCTCCACTTT	CASSYSMGRGYANSPLHF
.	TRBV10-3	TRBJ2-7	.	TGTGCCATCAGTCAGACCGGTTTTAACTACGAGCAGTACTTC	CAISQTGFNYEQYF
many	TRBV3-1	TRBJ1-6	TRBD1	TGTGCCAGCAGCCCCTCCGGGACAGAGAATTCACCCCTCCACTTT	CASSPSGTENSPLHF